This TCR beta chain was documented in a study of blood T cell repertoires in COVID-19. In the original workflow: Counts of nucleated cells, estimated from reference gene primer amplification, were obtained. Profiled with immunoSEQ multiplex PCR; TCRdb holds only in-frame clones, not every one. V and J calls and clone size are those listed in that table; D and trimming were worked out from the DNA. This table has over 120,000 clones, 75% to 90% appearing once. The V and J ends lost 6 bases and 4 bases respectively, with 13 bases between them. The CDR3 contains 13 residues. Germline CDR1 is SQVTM and CDR2 is ANQGSEA.

The rearrangement joins TRBV29-1 to TRBJ2-1; the D gene is possibly TRBD1 (6 bases). Sequenced sample: peripheral blood. This receptor was taken from a woman between 45 and 65 years old with acute or convalescent COVID-19. Here the CDR3 DNA reads TGCAGCGTCCTATTCGACAGGTACAATGAGCAGTTCTTC. Its protein product is CSVLFDRYNEQFF.